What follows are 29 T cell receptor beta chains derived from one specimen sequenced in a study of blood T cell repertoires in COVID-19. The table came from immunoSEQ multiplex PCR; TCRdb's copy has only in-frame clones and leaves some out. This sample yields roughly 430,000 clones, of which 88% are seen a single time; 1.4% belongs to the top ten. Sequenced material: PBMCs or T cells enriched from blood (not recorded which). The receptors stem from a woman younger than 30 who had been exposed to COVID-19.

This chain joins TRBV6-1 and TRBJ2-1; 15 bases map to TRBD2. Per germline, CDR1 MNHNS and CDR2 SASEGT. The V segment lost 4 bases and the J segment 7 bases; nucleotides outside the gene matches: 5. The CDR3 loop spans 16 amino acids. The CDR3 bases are TGTGCCAGCAGTGGGACTAGCGGGAGGGCCCTAAATGAGCAGTTCTTC. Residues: CASSGTSGRALNEQFF.

The CDR3 protein is CATSDQGLTTQYF. CDR3 coding DNA: TGTGCCACCAGTGACCAGGGACTAACTACGCAGTATTTT. V and J are TRBV24-1 and TRBJ2-3, with 7 positions matching TRBD2. The CDR3 contains 13 residues. Losses at the gene ends were 4 bases for V and 8 bases for J; bases not matched to a gene: 5. Germline CDR1 reads KGHDR; CDR2 reads SFDVKD.

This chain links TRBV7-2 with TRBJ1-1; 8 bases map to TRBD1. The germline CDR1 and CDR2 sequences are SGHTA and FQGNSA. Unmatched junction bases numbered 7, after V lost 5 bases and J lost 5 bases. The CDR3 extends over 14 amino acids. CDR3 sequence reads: CASSNTGGRTEAFF. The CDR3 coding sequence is TGTGCCAGCAGCAATACAGGGGGTAGAACTGAAGCTTTCTTT.

CDR3 sequence: CASSTRTGLDTEAFF. CDR3 coding DNA: TGTGCCAGCAGCACCAGGACAGGACTGGACACTGAAGCTTTCTTT. The chain has TRBV9 and TRBJ1-1, with 7 bases identical to TRBD1. The length of the CDR3 is 15 residues. Losses at the gene ends were 4 bases for V and 3 bases for J; bases not matched to a gene: 9. Per the germline V gene, CDR1 is SGDLS and CDR2 is YYNGEE. The entire variable domain, with the rest obtained from reference TRBV9 and TRBJ1-1, is as follows: DSGVTQTPKHLITATGQRVTLRCSPRSGDLSVYWYQQSLDQGLQFLIQYYNGEERAKGNILERFSAQQFPDLHSELNLSSLELGDSALYFCASSTRTGLDTEAFFGQGTRLTVV.

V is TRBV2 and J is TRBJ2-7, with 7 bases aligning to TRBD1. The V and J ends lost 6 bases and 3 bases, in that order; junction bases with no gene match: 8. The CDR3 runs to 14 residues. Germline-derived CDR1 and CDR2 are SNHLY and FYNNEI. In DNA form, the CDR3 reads TGTGCCAGCAGGGGGGACAGTTTCAGCTACGAGCAGTACTTC. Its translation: CASRGDSFSYEQYF.

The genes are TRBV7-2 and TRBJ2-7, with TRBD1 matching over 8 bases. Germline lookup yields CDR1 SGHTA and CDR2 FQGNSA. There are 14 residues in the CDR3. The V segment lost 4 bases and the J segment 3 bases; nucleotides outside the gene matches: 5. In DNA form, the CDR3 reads TGTGCCAGCAGCTGGGGAGGACAGGGCTACGAGCAGTACTTC. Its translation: CASSWGGQGYEQYF. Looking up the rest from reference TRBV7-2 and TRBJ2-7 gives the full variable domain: GAGVSQSPSNKVTEKGKDVELRCDPISGHTALYWYRQSLGQGLEFLIYFQGNSAPDKSGLPSDRFSAERTGGSVSTLTIQRTQQEDSAVYLCASSWGGQGYEQYFGPGTRLTVT.

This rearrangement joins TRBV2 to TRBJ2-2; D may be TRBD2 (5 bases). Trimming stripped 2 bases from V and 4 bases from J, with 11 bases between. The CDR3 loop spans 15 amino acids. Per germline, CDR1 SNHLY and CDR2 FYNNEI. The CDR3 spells CASSEIGLVTGELFF. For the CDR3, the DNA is TGTGCCAGCAGTGAAATAGGACTGGTCACCGGGGAGCTGTTTTTT. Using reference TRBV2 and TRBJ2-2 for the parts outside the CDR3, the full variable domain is EPEVTQTPSHQVTQMGQEVILRCVPISNHLYFYWYRQILGQKVEFLVSFYNNEISEKSEIFDDQFSVERPDGSNFTLKIRSTKLEDSAMYFCASSEIGLVTGELFFGEGSRLTVL.

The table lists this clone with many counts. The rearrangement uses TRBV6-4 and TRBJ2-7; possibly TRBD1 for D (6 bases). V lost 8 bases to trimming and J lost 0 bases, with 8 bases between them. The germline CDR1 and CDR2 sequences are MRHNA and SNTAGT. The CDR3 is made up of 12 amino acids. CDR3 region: CASGDNSYEQYF. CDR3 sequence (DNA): TGTGCCAGCGGGGACAACTCCTACGAGCAGTACTTC.

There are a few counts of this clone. The CDR3 nucleotides are TGTGCCAGCAGTCCTATATACACTGAAGCTTTCTTT. It codes for CASSPIYTEAFF. The chain has TRBV28 and TRBJ1-1; D is unresolved. Trimming cost V 5 bases and J 3 bases, with 7 bases left between them. CDR1 is MDHEN, CDR2 SYDVKM, per germline. The CDR3 has 12 residues.

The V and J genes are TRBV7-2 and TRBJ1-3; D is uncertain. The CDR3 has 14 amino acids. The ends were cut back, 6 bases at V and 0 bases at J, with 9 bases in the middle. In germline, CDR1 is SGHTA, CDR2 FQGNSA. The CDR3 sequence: CASSRQNSGNTIYF. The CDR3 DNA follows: TGTGCCAGCAGTAGACAAAACTCTGGAAACACCATATATTTT.

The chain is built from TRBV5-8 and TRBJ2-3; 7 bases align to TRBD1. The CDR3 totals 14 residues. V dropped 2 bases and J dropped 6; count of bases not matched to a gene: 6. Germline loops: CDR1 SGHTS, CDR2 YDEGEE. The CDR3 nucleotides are TGTGCCAGCAGCTTCGAGGGGGCCCCCGATACGCAGTATTTT. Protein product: CASSFEGAPDTQYF.

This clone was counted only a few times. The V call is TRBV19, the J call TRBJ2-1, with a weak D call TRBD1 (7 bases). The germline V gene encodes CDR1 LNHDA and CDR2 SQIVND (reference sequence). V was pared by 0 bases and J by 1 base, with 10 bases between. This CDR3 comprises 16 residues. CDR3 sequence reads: CASSIDSGGSYNEQFF. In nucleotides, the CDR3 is TGTGCCAGTAGTATAGATTCAGGGGGGTCCTACAATGAGCAGTTCTTC.

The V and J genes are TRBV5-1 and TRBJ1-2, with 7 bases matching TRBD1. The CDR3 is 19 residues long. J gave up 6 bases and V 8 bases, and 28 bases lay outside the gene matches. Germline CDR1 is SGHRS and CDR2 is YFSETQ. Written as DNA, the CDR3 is TGCGCCAGGCCCTCAAATCCAGACGACAAAGACAGGGCCGGGAATGGCTACACCTTC. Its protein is CARPSNPDDKDRAGNGYTF.

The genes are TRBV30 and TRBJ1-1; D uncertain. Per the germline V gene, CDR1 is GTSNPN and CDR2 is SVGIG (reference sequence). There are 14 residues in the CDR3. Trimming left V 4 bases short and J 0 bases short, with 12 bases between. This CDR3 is CAWTAGYMNTEAFF. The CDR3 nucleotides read TGTGCCTGGACCGCGGGCTACATGAACACTGAAGCTTTCTTT.

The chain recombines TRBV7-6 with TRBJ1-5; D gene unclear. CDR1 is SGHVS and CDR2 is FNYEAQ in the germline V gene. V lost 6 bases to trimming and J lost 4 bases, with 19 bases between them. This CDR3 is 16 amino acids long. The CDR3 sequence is CASRATMGSGNQPQHF. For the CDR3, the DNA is TGTGCCAGCAGGGCTACGATGGGGTCGGGGAATCAGCCCCAGCATTTT.

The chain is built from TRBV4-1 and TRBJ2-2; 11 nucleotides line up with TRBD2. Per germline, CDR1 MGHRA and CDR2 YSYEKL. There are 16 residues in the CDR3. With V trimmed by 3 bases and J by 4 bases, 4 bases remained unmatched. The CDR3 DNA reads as TGCGCCAGCAGCCATCAGACTAGCGGGGTCACCGGGGAGCTGTTTTTT. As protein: CASSHQTSGVTGELFF.

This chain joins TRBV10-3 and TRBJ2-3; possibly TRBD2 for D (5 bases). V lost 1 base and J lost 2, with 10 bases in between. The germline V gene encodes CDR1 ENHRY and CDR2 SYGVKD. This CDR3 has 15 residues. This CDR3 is CAISEWGEDTDTQYF. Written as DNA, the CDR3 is TGTGCCATCAGTGAGTGGGGAGAGGACACAGATACGCAGTATTTT.

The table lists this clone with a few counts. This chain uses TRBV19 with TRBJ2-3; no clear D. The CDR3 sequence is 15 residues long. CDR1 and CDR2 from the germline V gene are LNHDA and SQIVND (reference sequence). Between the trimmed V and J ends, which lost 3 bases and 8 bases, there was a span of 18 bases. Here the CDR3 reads CASSIEAASSGTQYF. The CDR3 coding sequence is TGTGCCAGTAGTATCGAGGCCGCTTCTTCGGGTACGCAGTATTTT.

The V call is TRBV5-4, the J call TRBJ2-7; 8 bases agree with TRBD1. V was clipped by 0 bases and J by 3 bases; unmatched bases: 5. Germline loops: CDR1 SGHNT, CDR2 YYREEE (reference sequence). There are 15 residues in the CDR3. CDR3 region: CASSLEQGGSYEQYF. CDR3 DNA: TGTGCCAGCAGCTTGGAACAGGGGGGAAGCTACGAGCAGTACTTC.

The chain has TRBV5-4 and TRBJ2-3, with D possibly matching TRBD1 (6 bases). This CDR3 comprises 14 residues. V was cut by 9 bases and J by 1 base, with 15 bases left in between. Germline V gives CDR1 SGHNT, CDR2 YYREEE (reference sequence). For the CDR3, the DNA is TGTGCCATGCAGGGGACCCTGGGCACAGATACGCAGTATTTT. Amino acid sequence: CAMQGTLGTDTQYF.

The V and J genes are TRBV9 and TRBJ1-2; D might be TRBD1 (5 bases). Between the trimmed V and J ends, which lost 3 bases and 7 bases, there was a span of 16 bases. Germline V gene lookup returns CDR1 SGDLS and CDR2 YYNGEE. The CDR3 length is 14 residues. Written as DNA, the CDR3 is TGTGCCAGCAGCGCCGGGACTCTATGGCCTGGCTACACCTTC. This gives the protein CASSAGTLWPGYTF.

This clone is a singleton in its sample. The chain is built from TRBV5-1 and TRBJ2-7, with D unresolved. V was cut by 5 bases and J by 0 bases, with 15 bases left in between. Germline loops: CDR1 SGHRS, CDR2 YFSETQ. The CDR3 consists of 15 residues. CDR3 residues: CASRVTTQASYEQYF. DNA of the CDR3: TGCGCCAGCAGGGTCACGACACAAGCCTCCTACGAGCAGTACTTC. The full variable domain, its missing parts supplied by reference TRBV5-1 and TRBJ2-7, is KAGVTQTPRYLIKTRGQQVTLSCSPISGHRSVSWYQQTPGQGLQFLFEYFSETQRNKGNFPGRFSGRQFSNSRSEMNVSTLELGDSALYLCASRVTTQASYEQYFGPGTRLTVT.

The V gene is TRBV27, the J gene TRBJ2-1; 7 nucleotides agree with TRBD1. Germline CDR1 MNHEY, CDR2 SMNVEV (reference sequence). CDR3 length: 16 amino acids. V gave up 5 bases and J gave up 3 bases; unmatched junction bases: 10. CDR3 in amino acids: CASSPLGTAVYNEQFF. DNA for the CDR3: TGTGCCAGCAGTCCCCTCGGGACAGCAGTCTACAATGAGCAGTTCTTC.

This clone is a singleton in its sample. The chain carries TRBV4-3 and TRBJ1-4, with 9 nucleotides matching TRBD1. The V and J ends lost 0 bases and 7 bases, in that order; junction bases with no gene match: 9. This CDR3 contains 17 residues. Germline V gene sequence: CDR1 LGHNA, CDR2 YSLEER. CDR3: CASSQEFGGQGREKLFF. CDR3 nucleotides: TGCGCCAGCAGCCAAGAGTTCGGGGGACAGGGCCGTGAAAAACTGTTTTTT.

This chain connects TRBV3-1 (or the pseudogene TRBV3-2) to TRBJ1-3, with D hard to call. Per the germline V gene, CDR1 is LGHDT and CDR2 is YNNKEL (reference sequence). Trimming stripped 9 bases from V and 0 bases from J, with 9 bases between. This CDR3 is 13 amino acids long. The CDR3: CARRTSSGNTIYF. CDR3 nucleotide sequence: TGTGCCAGACGGACTAGCTCTGGAAACACCATATATTTT.

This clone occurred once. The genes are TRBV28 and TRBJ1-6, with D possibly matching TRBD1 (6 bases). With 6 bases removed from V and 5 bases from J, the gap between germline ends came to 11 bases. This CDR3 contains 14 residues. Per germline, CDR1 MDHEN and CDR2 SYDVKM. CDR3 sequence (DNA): TGTGCCAGCAGGATACAGGGAAATAATTCACCCCTCCACTTT. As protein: CASRIQGNNSPLHF. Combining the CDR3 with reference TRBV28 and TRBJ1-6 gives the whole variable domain DVKVTQSSRYLVKRTGEKVFLECVQDMDHENMFWYRQDPGLGLRLIYFSYDVKMKEKGDIPEGYSVSREKKERFSLILESASTNQTSMYLCASRIQGNNSPLHFGNGTRLTVT.

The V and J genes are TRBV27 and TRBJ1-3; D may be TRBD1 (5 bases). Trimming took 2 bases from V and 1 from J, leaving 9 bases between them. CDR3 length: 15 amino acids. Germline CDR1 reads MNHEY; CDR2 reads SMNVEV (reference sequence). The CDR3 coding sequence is TGTGCCAGCAGTTTACGGCAGGGTTCTGGAAACACCATATATTTT. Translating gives CASSLRQGSGNTIYF.

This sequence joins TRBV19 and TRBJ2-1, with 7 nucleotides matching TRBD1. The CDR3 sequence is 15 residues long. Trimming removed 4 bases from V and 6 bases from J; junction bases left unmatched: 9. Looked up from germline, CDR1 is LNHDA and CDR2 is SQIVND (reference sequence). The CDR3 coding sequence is TGTGCCAGTAGTACGACAGGGTGGAAGGGCAATGAGCAGTTCTTC. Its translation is CASSTTGWKGNEQFF. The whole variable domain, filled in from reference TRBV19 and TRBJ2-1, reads DGGITQSPKYLFRKEGQNVTLSCEQNLNHDAMYWYRQDPGQGLRLIYYSQIVNDFQKGDIAEGYSVSREKKESFPLTVTSAQKNPTAFYLCASSTTGWKGNEQFFGPGTRLTVL.

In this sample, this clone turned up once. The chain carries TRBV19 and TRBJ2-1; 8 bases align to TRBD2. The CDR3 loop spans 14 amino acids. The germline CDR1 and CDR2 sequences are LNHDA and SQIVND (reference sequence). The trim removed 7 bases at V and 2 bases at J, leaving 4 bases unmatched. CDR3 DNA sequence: TGTGCCAGTACGGGGGGGCAGACCTACAATGAGCAGTTCTTC. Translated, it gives CASTGGQTYNEQFF.